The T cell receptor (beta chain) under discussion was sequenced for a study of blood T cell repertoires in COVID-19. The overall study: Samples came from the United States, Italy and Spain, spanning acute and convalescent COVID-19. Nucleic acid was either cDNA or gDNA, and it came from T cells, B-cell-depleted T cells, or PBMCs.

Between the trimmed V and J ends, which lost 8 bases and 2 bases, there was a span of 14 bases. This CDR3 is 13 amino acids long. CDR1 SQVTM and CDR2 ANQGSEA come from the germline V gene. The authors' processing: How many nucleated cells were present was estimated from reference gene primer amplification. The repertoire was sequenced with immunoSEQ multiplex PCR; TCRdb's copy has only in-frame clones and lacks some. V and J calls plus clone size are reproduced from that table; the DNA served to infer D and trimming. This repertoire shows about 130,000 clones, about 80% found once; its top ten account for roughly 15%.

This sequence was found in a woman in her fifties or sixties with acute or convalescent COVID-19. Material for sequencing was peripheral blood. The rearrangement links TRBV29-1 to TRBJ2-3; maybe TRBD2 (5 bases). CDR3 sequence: CSSRGGFTDTQYF. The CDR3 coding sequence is TGCAGCTCCCGGGGTGGTTTCACAGATACGCAGTATTTT.